This TCR beta chain comes out of a study of cytomegalovirus exposure and HLA in healthy donors. Findings of the study overall: A later analysis found common viral pathogens apparently linked to several of the most significant clusters.

Germline CDR1 reads ENHRY; CDR2 reads SYGVKD. The CDR3 is 14 residues long. Trimming took 5 bases from V and 6 from J, leaving 14 bases between them. Donors showed nominal health when sampled, although they likely had unrecorded immune exposures. 60 Vbeta and 13 Jbeta primers were used in PCR. TCRdb keeps only in-frame clones here, not all; method: immunoSEQ multiplex PCR. The sample has approximately 110,000 clones, 65% to 80% seen once. Concerning this clone: Antigen: not known.

The receptor's source is a female donor in good health and CMV-seropositive. The chain is built from TRBV10-3 and TRBJ2-1; TRBD1 might be the D (7 bases). Sequencing was carried out using PBMCs. For the CDR3, the DNA is TGTGCCATCAGTCGGGCAGGGGGGTTCAATGAGCAGTTCTTC. Translated: CAISRAGGFNEQFF.